This record looks at one TCR beta chain sequence and its context. Antigen: not known. This entry belongs to a study of shared clonotypes between healthy human individuals. The study, taken as a whole, reports: Clonotype sharing among donors was expected to depend on sequencing depth. Generally, naive subsets (rather than memory subsets) showed larger estimated richness.

There are 13 residues in the CDR3. V lost 6 bases and J 8 bases, leaving 16 bases between the germline ends. Per the germline V gene, CDR1 is MNHNS and CDR2 is SASEGT. The CD4+ fraction was divided into a CD45RA+ naive subset and a CD45RA-negative memory subset. Measured with immunoSEQ multiplex PCR; TCRdb has only the in-frame clones, and not every one. The sample holds 2 million or so clones, over 85% seen once. This chain uses TRBV6-1 with TRBJ1-2; possibly TRBD1 for D (5 bases). The sequence came from a young man in good health. Sequencing used naive CD4+ T cells sorted from blood. Subset defined: CD45RA+ positively selected. CDR3: CASRRGNPAGYTF. CDR3 nucleotides: TGTGCCAGCAGGAGGGGTAATCCAGCGGGCTACACCTTC.